Presented here are 30 T cell receptor beta chains from one specimen sequenced in a study of cytomegalovirus exposure and HLA in healthy donors (dated by TCRdb to about 2017). Libraries were built with the immunoSEQ multiplex PCR assay. For the multiplex PCR, a mixture combining 60 forward primers for TCR Vbeta segments and 13 reverse primers for TCR Jbeta segments was used. TCRdb provides this immuneACCESS table in a form limited to in-frame rearrangements. Some clones are lacking; in checked studies, under half of them reflect an unresolved V gene, and why the rest are absent is not known. The sample profile shows about 120,000 clones; about 76% of them were found once. The top ten constitute under 4% of the sample. What was sequenced was PBMCs. The receptors here all came from a woman aged 30 to 39 in good health and CMV-seronegative.

The V and J genes are TRBV18 and TRBJ2-1, with a tentative D call TRBD2 (5 bases). The CDR3 extends over 15 amino acids. CDR1 is KGHSH, CDR2 LQKENI, per germline. The ends were cut back, 3 bases at V and 5 bases at J, with 14 bases in the middle. CDR3 DNA sequence: TGTGCCAGCTCACCCCCCGAGGAGGTGGACAATGAGCAGTTCTTC. Translated, it gives CASSPPEEVDNEQFF.

The CDR3 coding sequence is TGTGCCACCAGCAGGCCCTCAGGGGTTGGGCCTGGGGAGCAGTACTTC. This sequence encodes CATSRPSGVGPGEQYF. The chain links TRBV15 to TRBJ2-7; TRBD1 might be the D (6 bases). V lost 3 bases, J lost 7 bases, and 22 bases lay in between. Germline CDR1 LNHNV, CDR2 YYDKDF (reference sequence). The length of the CDR3 is 16 residues.

This chain connects TRBV28 to TRBJ2-2; TRBD1 might be the D (6 bases). This CDR3 region has 15 residues. Germline V gene lookup returns CDR1 MDHEN and CDR2 SYDVKM. V gave up 6 bases and J gave up 6 bases, with 17 bases separating them. In nucleotides, the CDR3 is TGTGCCAGCAGAGAATATGGGGGCGCGGCCGGGGAGCTGTTTTTT. Encoded protein: CASREYGGAAGELFF. The whole variable domain, remainder taken from reference TRBV28 and TRBJ2-2, is DVKVTQSSRYLVKRTGEKVFLECVQDMDHENMFWYRQDPGLGLRLIYFSYDVKMKEKGDIPEGYSVSREKKERFSLILESASTNQTSMYLCASREYGGAAGELFFGEGSRLTVL.

A single count supports this clone. The chain links TRBV5-4 to TRBJ2-1; 7 nucleotides align to TRBD2. Germline V gives CDR1 SGHNT, CDR2 YYREEE (reference sequence). V trimming: 2 bases; J trimming: 3 bases; junction bases outside the gene matches: 8. The CDR3 contains 16 residues. CDR3 DNA: TGTGCCAGCAGCTTTGGCGGGAGTGGTATCTACAATGAGCAGTTCTTC. This encodes CASSFGGSGIYNEQFF.

Worth noting for this clone: The junction departs from the called germline gene at one end, perhaps through a read error. The chain uses TRBV10-2 and TRBJ2-2, with 8 bases matching TRBD2. The CDR3 extends over 14 amino acids. Germline CDR1 is WSHSY and CDR2 is SAAADI. CDR3 coding DNA: TGCGCCAGCAGTCCCGGGACTAGTATCGGGGAGCTGTCTTTT. Its protein is CASSPGTSIGELSF.

The rearrangement links TRBV7-2 to TRBJ2-7, with D maybe TRBD2 (6 bases). The germline CDR1 and CDR2 sequences are SGHTA and FQGNSA. Trimming shortened V by 6 bases and J by 0 bases, and 15 bases separated the two germline ends. The CDR3 has 15 residues. The CDR3 nucleotides are TGTGCCAGCAGGTTCGGGGGAGGCCCCTCCTACGAGCAGTACTTC. Amino acids: CASRFGGGPSYEQYF.

The rearrangement uses TRBV14 and TRBJ2-5, with D uncertain. The J call may be mistaken, given a closer DNA end match to TRBJ2-7. In germline, CDR1 is SGHDN, CDR2 FVKESK. This CDR3 is built from 12 residues. DNA of the CDR3: TGTGCCAGCGGCCCCTCCTACCACGAGCAGTACTTC. Protein product: CASGPSYHEQYF.

The rearrangement links TRBV20-1 to TRBJ2-1, with D possibly TRBD2 on 5 matching bases. The CDR3 has 11 amino acids. The V end was cut by 4 bases, the J end by 10 bases, with 11 bases between. Looked up from germline, CDR1 is DFQATT and CDR2 is SNEGSKA (reference sequence). CDR3 region: CSAKFEREQFF. The CDR3 DNA reads as TGCAGTGCTAAGTTCGAGCGGGAGCAGTTCTTC.

The chain couples TRBV29-1 to TRBJ2-3; D possibly corresponds to TRBD2 (5 bases). V was clipped by 7 bases and J by 7 bases, with 12 bases between them. The CDR3 spans 11 residues. The V gene's germline CDR1 is SQVTM and CDR2 ANQGSEA. CDR3 bases: TGCAGCGCCGATGACTATTATACGCAGTATTTT. It yields the protein CSADDYYTQYF.

The chain carries TRBV7-3 and TRBJ2-3; 7 bases are shared with TRBD2. The CDR3 has 15 residues. The V gene end was trimmed by 3 bases and the J gene end by 2 bases; junction bases not matched to a gene: 5. Germline CDR1 and CDR2: SGHTA and FQGTGA. The CDR3 is CASSLAGEITDTQYF. DNA for the CDR3: TGTGCCAGCAGCTTGGCGGGAGAGATCACAGATACGCAGTATTTT.

Only one count was recorded for this clone. The chain carries TRBV5-1 and TRBJ2-7, with 15 bases that match TRBD2. V lost 3 bases and J lost 3; bases outside the gene matches: 7. CDR3 length: 17 residues. Germline assignment: CDR1 SGHRS and CDR2 YFSETQ. DNA of the CDR3: TGCGCCAGCAGCTCACGGACTAGCGGGAGGGTCCACTACGAGCAGTACTTC. This translates into CASSSRTSGRVHYEQYF.

The chain combines TRBV5-4 with TRBJ1-2; perhaps TRBD1 as D (5 bases). The germline gives CDR1 SGHNT, CDR2 YYREEE (reference sequence). This CDR3 spans 15 amino acids. The V and J ends lost 4 bases and 8 bases respectively, with 21 bases between them. CDR3 in amino acids: CASSRYGRAPGGYTF. The CDR3 DNA sequence: TGTGCCAGCAGCCGATATGGCAGGGCCCCAGGAGGCTACACCTTC.

The chain recombines TRBV5-1 with TRBJ2-5; possibly TRBD2 for D (5 bases). With 1 base removed from V and 3 bases from J, the gap between germline ends came to 7 bases. CDR1 is SGHRS, CDR2 YFSETQ, per germline. This CDR3 is built from 13 residues. This CDR3 reads CASSLRGKETQYF. The CDR3 DNA reads TGCGCCAGCAGCTTGAGAGGGAAAGAGACCCAGTACTTC.

The rearrangement joins TRBV18 to TRBJ2-3; 13 nucleotides agree with TRBD2. This CDR3 has 20 residues. Trimming cost V 4 bases and J 0 bases; bases outside gene matches: 13. CDR1 and CDR2 from the germline V gene are KGHSH and LQKENI. CDR3 DNA: TGTGCCAGCTCACAAAAGGGACTAGCGGGACAACCCTCTAGCACAGATACGCAGTATTTT. This sequence encodes CASSQKGLAGQPSSTDTQYF.

The J gene is TRBJ1-5, the V gene TRBV30; 8 bases fit TRBD1. Looked up from germline, CDR1 is GTSNPN and CDR2 is SVGIG (reference sequence). V lost 1 base to trimming and J lost 4 bases; unmatched junction nucleotides: 0. CDR3 length: 13 amino acids. CDR3 residues: CAWSGQGNQPQHF. DNA for the CDR3: TGTGCCTGGAGTGGACAGGGGAATCAGCCCCAGCATTTT.

The rearrangement uses TRBV28 and TRBJ2-2; D is perhaps TRBD1 (6 bases). Trimming shortened V by 6 bases and J by 6 bases, and 11 bases separated the two germline ends. The CDR3 runs 13 residues. CDR1 and CDR2 from the germline V gene are MDHEN and SYDVKM. The CDR3 sequence: CASRQGDPGELFF. For the CDR3, the DNA is TGTGCCAGCAGACAGGGCGACCCCGGGGAGCTGTTTTTT.

The chain uses TRBV5-4 and TRBJ1-2; 10 bases align to TRBD1. Germline V gene sequence: CDR1 SGHNT, CDR2 YYREEE (reference sequence). The ends lost 5 bases at V and 7 bases at J; junction bases unmatched: 14. The CDR3 consists of 16 residues. The CDR3 sequence is CASSQPPGQGIVGYTF. As DNA, the CDR3 is TGTGCCAGCAGTCAACCACCGGGACAGGGGATCGTTGGCTACACCTTC.

The V call is TRBV6-5, the J call TRBJ2-3; D might be TRBD1 (5 bases). The CDR3 runs 14 residues. Looked up from germline, CDR1 is MNHEY and CDR2 is SVGAGI. The ends were cut back, 9 bases at V and 6 bases at J, with 19 bases in the middle. The chain's CDR3 is CASTQTDFTDTQYF. Here the CDR3 DNA reads TGTGCCAGTACCCAGACAGATTTCACGGATACGCAGTATTTT.

The chain couples TRBV28 to TRBJ2-7; a weak D match, TRBD1 (5 bases). The CDR3 is 13 residues long. Germline V lookup: CDR1 MDHEN, CDR2 SYDVKM. Trimming left V 2 bases short and J 2 bases short, with 7 bases between. The CDR3 region is CASSLDRAYEQYF. The CDR3 DNA follows: TGTGCCAGCAGTTTAGACAGAGCCTACGAGCAGTACTTC.

The J gene is TRBJ2-5, the V gene TRBV5-1; 9 positions match TRBD2. The J call is uncertain, as TRBJ2-7 better fits the DNA end. The germline V gene encodes CDR1 SGHRS and CDR2 YFSETQ. This CDR3 spans 15 amino acids. In DNA, the CDR3 is TGCGCCAGCAGCTGGAGTAGCGGGAGTGTACACGAGCAGTACTTC. It yields the protein CASSWSSGSVHEQYF.

The rearrangement links TRBV30 to TRBJ2-3; the match to TRBD2 covers 15 bases. Looked up from germline, CDR1 is GTSNPN and CDR2 is SVGIG (reference sequence). This CDR3 is built from 17 residues. V dropped 5 bases and J dropped 5; count of bases not matched to a gene: 11. As DNA, the CDR3 is TGTGCCTGGGCCCCTGGACTAGCGGGAGGGCGGGGAGATACGCAGTATTTT. Translation: CAWAPGLAGGRGDTQYF.

This rearrangement joins TRBV6-4 to TRBJ2-3; 10 bases are shared with TRBD2. The CDR3 consists of 18 residues. Germline CDR1 is MRHNA and CDR2 is SNTAGT. Unmatched junction bases numbered 11, after V lost 1 base and J lost 4 bases. The CDR3 reads CASSDLEASGREPDTQYF. CDR3 in DNA: TGTGCCAGCAGTGACTTGGAGGCTAGCGGGAGAGAACCAGATACGCAGTATTTT.

J is TRBJ2-2 and V is TRBV30, with TRBD2 as a possible D gene (5 bases). The V end was cut by 5 bases, the J end by 2 bases, with 15 bases between. The CDR3 consists of 15 residues. From germline, CDR1 is GTSNPN and CDR2 SVGIG (reference sequence). The CDR3, as DNA: TGTGCCTGGGGACTCCCCATGGTAAACACCGGGGAGCTGTTTTTT. Amino acids: CAWGLPMVNTGELFF.

The chain is built from TRBV9 and TRBJ2-3; weak D call: TRBD1 (6 bases). Trimming pared 3 bases from V and 3 bases from J, leaving 14 bases between. In germline, CDR1 is SGDLS, CDR2 YYNGEE. This CDR3 spans 15 amino acids. The CDR3 DNA reads TGTGCCAGCAGCGCCCTGGGGGCGCGAACAGATACGCAGTATTTT. It translates to CASSALGARTDTQYF.

This clone came up a few times. This chain connects TRBV4-3 to TRBJ1-4; D gene ambiguous. The CDR3 extends over 15 amino acids. The germline V gene has CDR1 LGHNA and CDR2 YSLEER. The V gene lost 2 bases and the J gene lost 8 bases, with 15 bases spanning the gap. The CDR3 protein is CASSQSQNVREKLFF. The CDR3 DNA reads as TGCGCCAGCAGCCAATCTCAGAACGTCAGGGAAAAACTGTTTTTT.

V gene TRBV7-7 combines with J gene TRBJ2-3; D gene unclear. Per the germline V gene, CDR1 is SSHAT and CDR2 is FNYEAQ (reference sequence). The length of the CDR3 is 12 residues. Trimming removed 6 bases at V and 3 bases at J, with 7 bases between. CDR3 amino acids: CASSSGTDTQYF. CDR3 sequence (DNA): TGTGCCAGCAGTTCCGGGACAGATACGCAGTATTTT.

In nucleotides, the CDR3 is TGTGCCAGCAGTCCCGCCCAGGGTTATCACTATGGCTACACCTTC. As protein: CASSPAQGYHYGYTF. The chain employs TRBV28 and TRBJ1-2; weak D call: TRBD1 (5 bases). V lost 5 bases and J lost 3, with 16 bases in between. The germline CDR1 and CDR2 sequences are MDHEN and SYDVKM. The CDR3 runs to 15 residues.

The CDR3 reads CASILDRYYEQYF. The CDR3 nucleotides read TGTGCCAGCATACTGGACAGATACTACGAGCAGTACTTC. The chain is built from TRBV2 and TRBJ2-7, with a tentative D call TRBD1 (6 bases). V lost 7 bases to trimming and J lost 3 bases, with 13 bases between them. The germline V gene encodes CDR1 SNHLY and CDR2 FYNNEI. The CDR3 contains 13 residues.

The V gene is TRBV28, the J gene TRBJ1-1, with 7 positions matching TRBD1. This CDR3 is built from 14 residues. The germline gives CDR1 MDHEN, CDR2 SYDVKM. J lost 2 bases, V lost 4 bases, and 4 bases had no gene match. CDR3 sequence (DNA): TGTGCCAGCAGTTCAGGGACAGTTAACACTGAAGCTTTCTTT. Translation: CASSSGTVNTEAFF.

The gene calls are TRBV29-1 and TRBJ2-1, with D possibly matching TRBD2 (5 bases). Per germline, CDR1 SQVTM and CDR2 ANQGSEA. V was trimmed by 3 bases and J by 9 bases, leaving 18 bases between them. This CDR3 comprises 14 residues. CDR3 in amino acids: CSVEWGSAGGEQFF. CDR3 sequence (DNA): TGCAGCGTTGAGTGGGGTAGCGCTGGCGGTGAGCAGTTCTTC.